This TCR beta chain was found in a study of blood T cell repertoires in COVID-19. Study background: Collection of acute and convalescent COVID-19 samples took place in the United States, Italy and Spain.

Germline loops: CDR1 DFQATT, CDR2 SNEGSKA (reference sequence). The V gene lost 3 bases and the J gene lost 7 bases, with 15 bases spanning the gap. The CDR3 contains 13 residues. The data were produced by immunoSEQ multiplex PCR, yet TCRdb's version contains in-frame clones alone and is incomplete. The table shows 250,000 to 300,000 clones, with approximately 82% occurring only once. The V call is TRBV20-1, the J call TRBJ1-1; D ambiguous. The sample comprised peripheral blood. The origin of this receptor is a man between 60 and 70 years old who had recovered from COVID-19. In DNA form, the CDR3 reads TGCAGTGCTAGTCGTTCGATGGGCGATGAAGCTTTCTTT. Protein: CSASRSMGDEAFF.